This note documents a single TCR beta chain sequence. Its specificity is unknown. This entry is derived from a study of cytomegalovirus exposure and HLA in healthy donors. Study conclusions and caveats: The authors listed 150 to 200 TCR beta chains as cytomegalovirus-associated.

PCR primers comprised 60 Vbeta and 13 Jbeta primers. Here immunoSEQ multiplex PCR was the method, and the copy in TCRdb shows in-frame clones only, minus some. The sample holds roughly 90,000 clones, roughly 84% seen once. The receptor was isolated from a man aged 18 to 30 in good health and CMV-seronegative. Sequenced: PBMCs.

CDR3 in DNA: TGTGCCAGCAGTGAAGATTGGGACAGCTATGGCTACACCTTC. Translating gives CASSEDWDSYGYTF. The V and J genes are TRBV6-1 and TRBJ1-2, with TRBD1 matching over 7 bases. Trimming cost V 1 base and J 4 bases; bases outside gene matches: 3. CDR1 is MNHNS and CDR2 is SASEGT in the germline V gene. This CDR3 region has 14 residues.